Shown below are 14 T cell receptor beta chains from a single sample sequenced in a study of graft-versus-host responses after intestinal transplantation. TCRdb keeps only in-frame clones here, not all; method: immunoSEQ multiplex PCR. The sample contains more than 100,000 clones, approximately 93% of which appear only once. Antigen specificity for these receptors is unknown. Sequenced here: unstimulated CD8+ T cells sorted from spleen or lymph node cells, sampled before intestinal transplant. These receptors came from a human donor who received an intestinal transplant.

Written as DNA, the CDR3 is TGCGCCAGCAGCCCCCAGGGGGCAGGCGGGGAGCTGTTTTTT. It yields the protein CASSPQGAGGELFF. The chain combines TRBV5-1 with TRBJ2-2; 8 positions agree with TRBD1. Germline-derived CDR1 and CDR2 are SGHRS and YFSETQ. This CDR3 region has 14 residues. V lost 4 bases, J lost 7 bases, and 6 bases stayed unmatched. The entire variable domain, with the rest obtained from reference TRBV5-1 and TRBJ2-2, is as follows: KAGVTQTPRYLIKTRGQQVTLSCSPISGHRSVSWYQQTPGQGLQFLFEYFSETQRNKGNFPGRFSGRQFSNSRSEMNVSTLELGDSALYLCASSPQGAGGELFFGEGSRLTVL.

The chain is built from TRBV4-1 and TRBJ2-1; maybe TRBD1 (5 bases). The CDR3 spans 17 residues. Between the trimmed V and J ends, which lost 3 bases and 0 bases, there was a span of 15 bases. CDR1 MGHRA and CDR2 YSYEKL come from the germline V gene. For the CDR3, the DNA is TGCGCCAGCAGCCACTTTAAGGGGCCGAGCTCCTACAATGAGCAGTTCTTC. It translates to CASSHFKGPSSYNEQFF.

In regard to this clone: Within the sample, other DNA sequences also encode this same CDR3. The genes are TRBV6-5 and TRBJ1-1, with unresolved D. Germline loops: CDR1 MNHEY, CDR2 SVGAGI. The V end lost 2 bases, the J end lost 5 bases, and 3 bases lay between the germline ends. CDR3 length equals 11 residues. The CDR3 DNA follows: TGTGCCAGCAGTTACGGTACTGAAGCTTTCTTT. Translation gives CASSYGTEAFF.

J is TRBJ2-3 and V is TRBV15; D is ambiguous. This CDR3 contains 12 residues. CDR1 LNHNV and CDR2 YYDKDF come from the germline V gene (reference sequence). Trimming removed 5 bases from V and 6 bases from J, with 9 bases in between. In DNA form, the CDR3 reads TGTGCCACCAGCTCAAACGGGGATACGCAGTATTTT. Protein sequence: CATSSNGDTQYF.

The rearrangement links TRBV5-6 to TRBJ1-2; a possible D gene is TRBD1 (6 bases). Looked up from germline, CDR1 is SGHDT and CDR2 is YYEEEE. The germline V and J ends were trimmed by 4 bases and 8 bases, with 12 bases remaining between them. The CDR3 covers 12 residues. The CDR3 is CASSLDGGGYTF. CDR3 in DNA: TGTGCCAGCAGCCTGGATGGGGGCGGCTACACCTTC.

Points on this clone: Because the CDR3's place on the DNA is in doubt, the DNA is left out and the CDR3 is given as listed by TCRdb. The chain's CDR3 is CASSFAPAAAVSYEQYF. The rearrangement joins TRBV5-1 to TRBJ2-7. Germline V gene data show CDR1 as SGHRS and CDR2 as YFSETQ. Ends included, the CDR3 has 17 residues.

The chain recombines TRBV30 with TRBJ1-4, with no clear D. Germline assignment: CDR1 GTSNPN and CDR2 SVGIG (reference sequence). V was shortened by 3 bases and J by 8 bases, with 10 bases between the two germline ends. The CDR3 loop spans 12 amino acids. The CDR3 here is CAWRGEREKLFF. In DNA form, the CDR3 reads TGTGCCTGGAGAGGTGAGAGGGAAAAACTGTTTTTT.

In this sample, this clone turned up once. V gene TRBV11-2 combines with J gene TRBJ1-2; 11 bases are a match to TRBD1. The V gene's germline CDR1 is SGHAT and CDR2 FQNNGV. Unmatched junction bases numbered 3, after V lost 4 bases and J lost 5 bases. The CDR3 sequence is 14 residues long. CDR3 protein: CASSSGTGGYGYTF. The CDR3, as DNA: TGTGCCAGCAGCTCCGGGACAGGGGGGTATGGCTACACCTTC.

The chain combines TRBV2 with TRBJ2-7, with D possibly TRBD2 on 5 matching bases. Trimming took off 8 bases at V and 2 bases at J, with 16 bases between the two ends. The CDR3 runs to 14 residues. Germline V lookup: CDR1 SNHLY, CDR2 FYNNEI. The CDR3 is CASETDWPTYEQYF. The CDR3 coding sequence is TGTGCCAGCGAGACGGACTGGCCAACCTACGAGCAGTACTTC.

The chain combines TRBV6-1 with TRBJ1-4, with D hard to call. Trimming shortened V by 6 bases and J by 8 bases, and 7 bases separated the two germline ends. Germline lookup yields CDR1 MNHNS and CDR2 SASEGT. The CDR3 sequence is 11 residues long. Written as DNA, the CDR3 is TGTGCCAGCAGGGAGAGGGAAAAACTGTTTTTT. This translates into CASREREKLFF.

The rearrangement joins TRBV27 to TRBJ2-7; the D is unclear. Trimming shortened V by 6 bases and J by 6 bases, and 15 bases separated the two germline ends. CDR1 is MNHEY and CDR2 is SMNVEV in the germline V gene (reference sequence). The CDR3 loop spans 13 amino acids. The chain's CDR3 is CASSPGPPAEQYF. In nucleotides, the CDR3 is TGTGCCAGCAGCCCGGGCCCTCCGGCCGAGCAGTACTTC.

The V and J genes are TRBV21-1 and TRBJ1-6. TRBV21-1 is recorded as a pseudogene. CDR3 size: 12 residues. The CDR3 DNA is TGTGCCAGTGGATGGAAGTGGTCACCCCTCCACTTT. This codes for CASGWKWSPLHF.

This clone was observed once. The chain combines TRBV4-2 with TRBJ1-6; 8 nucleotides match TRBD1. CDR1 LGHNA and CDR2 YNFKEQ come from the germline V gene. The V segment lost 5 bases and the J segment 4 bases; nucleotides outside the gene matches: 4. The length of the CDR3 is 15 residues. The CDR3 loop is CASSSWDRYNSPLHF. As DNA, the CDR3 is TGTGCCAGCAGCTCATGGGACAGGTATAATTCACCCCTCCACTTT.

The gene calls are TRBV7-9 and TRBJ2-1; unclear D gene. V gave up 5 bases and J gave up 4 bases, with 15 bases separating them. This CDR3 is built from 15 residues. The germline CDR1 and CDR2 sequences are SEHNR and FQNEAQ (reference sequence). The CDR3 region has the DNA TGTGCCAGCAGCCTTAAGTTAACCCGATACAATGAGCAGTTCTTC. It codes for CASSLKLTRYNEQFF.